These 13 T cell receptor beta chains originate from one sample sequenced in a study of Ad26.COV2.S vaccination and SARS-CoV-2 variants. TCRdb's table, derived via immunoSEQ multiplex PCR, lists solely in-frame clones and lacks some. The sample includes around 320,000 clones, just under 85% seen only once; the top ten take 2.1%. Treatment indicated: roughly 18 received Ad26.COV2.S at low or high dose, single or two shots; roughly five received placebo; per-sample allocation not given. The samples were gathered on day 63 after the first injection of vaccine or placebo. This specimen was peripheral blood, taken in a trial of Ad26.COV2.S vaccine versus placebo. All receptors come from a person aged 18-60 years who received the Ad26.COV2.S COVID-19 vaccine or a placebo.

The CDR3 spells CASSHNLLAGIPPGTQYF. In DNA, the CDR3 is TGTGCCAGCAGTCATAATCTCTTAGCGGGAATCCCTCCAGGGACGCAGTATTTT. The rearrangement links TRBV28 to TRBJ2-3; 8 nucleotides match TRBD2. J gave up 9 bases and V 5 bases, and 22 bases lay outside the gene matches. This CDR3 comprises 18 residues. Germline-derived CDR1 and CDR2 are MDHEN and SYDVKM.

The count of this clone is one. J is TRBJ2-7 and V is TRBV3-1 (or the pseudogene TRBV3-2); no firm D call. The CDR3 has 12 amino acids. V lost 0 bases to trimming and J lost 2 bases, with 2 bases between them. The germline V gene encodes CDR1 LGHDT and CDR2 YNNKEL (reference sequence). The CDR3 DNA is TGTGCCAGCAGCCAAGATACCTACGAGCAGTACTTC. Protein product: CASSQDTYEQYF.

The V gene is TRBV6-6, the J gene TRBJ2-7, with TRBD1 as a possible D gene (5 bases). Germline values: CDR1 MNHNY, CDR2 SVGAGI (reference sequence). This CDR3 is 14 amino acids long. V was trimmed by 1 base and J by 4 bases, leaving 11 bases between them. The CDR3 region is CASSYFQGLYEQYF. The CDR3 coding sequence is TGTGCCAGCAGTTACTTCCAGGGCCTATACGAGCAGTACTTC.

The rearrangement joins TRBV5-4 to TRBJ2-1, with 10 bases identical to TRBD2. Trimming cost V 4 bases and J 9 bases; bases outside gene matches: 10. The CDR3 sequence is 15 residues long. Per germline, CDR1 SGHNT and CDR2 YYREEE (reference sequence). CDR3 sequence reads: CASSLPGLAVAEQFF. CDR3 sequence (DNA): TGTGCCAGCAGCCTACCCGGACTAGCGGTCGCTGAGCAGTTCTTC.

CDR3 region: CASSEGSRGNTEAFF. CDR3 sequence (DNA): TGTGCCAGCAGCGAGGGGTCTAGGGGGAACACTGAAGCTTTCTTT. The J gene is TRBJ1-1, the V gene TRBV9, with D possibly matching TRBD1 (5 bases). Germline values: CDR1 SGDLS, CDR2 YYNGEE. This CDR3 region has 15 residues. Between the trimmed V and J ends, which lost 3 bases and 1 base, there was a span of 13 bases.

This clone was observed a single time. This chain joins TRBV19 and TRBJ1-2; the D gene is possibly TRBD1 (5 bases). Looked up from germline, CDR1 is LNHDA and CDR2 is SQIVND (reference sequence). The CDR3 is 15 residues long. V shed 3 bases and J shed 8 bases, with 19 bases lying between them. This CDR3 is CASSIDSTQDRGYTF. In nucleotides, the CDR3 is TGTGCCAGTAGTATCGACAGTACCCAGGATAGGGGCTACACCTTC.

Details on this clone: Additional DNA sequences in this sample encode the identical CDR3. This rearrangement joins TRBV24-1 to TRBJ2-1; D gene uncertain. Germline V CDR1 and CDR2: KGHDR, SFDVKD. V was pared by 3 bases and J by 3 bases, with 11 bases between. The CDR3 contains 15 residues. The CDR3 region is CATSDRTSVYNEQFF. CDR3 in DNA: TGTGCCACCAGTGATCGAACTTCCGTCTACAATGAGCAGTTCTTC.

CDR3 protein: CASSLAVNTGELFF. In DNA, the CDR3 is TGCGCCAGCAGCTTGGCAGTGAACACCGGGGAGCTGTTTTTT. This sequence joins TRBV5-1 and TRBJ2-2, with no clear D. V lost 0 bases and J lost 1, with 4 bases in between. The CDR3 is made up of 14 amino acids. CDR1 SGHRS and CDR2 YFSETQ come from the germline V gene.

This sequence joins TRBV5-5 and TRBJ1-1; D unclear. CDR1 SGHKS and CDR2 YYEKEE come from the germline V gene (reference sequence). V lost 0 bases to trimming and J lost 7 bases, with 13 bases between them. This CDR3 contains 14 residues. CDR3 amino acids: CASSLAGRGYEAFF. CDR3 sequence (DNA): TGTGCCAGCAGCTTGGCGGGCCGGGGATATGAAGCTTTCTTT. Full variable domain (missing parts from reference TRBV5-5 and TRBJ1-1): DAGVTQSPTHLIKTRGQQVTLRCSPISGHKSVSWYQQVLGQGPQFIFQYYEKEERGRGNFPDRFSARQFPNYSSELNVNALLLGDSALYLCASSLAGRGYEAFFGQGTRLTVV.

This chain joins TRBV28 and TRBJ1-2; 8 nucleotides match TRBD1. CDR1 is MDHEN, CDR2 SYDVKM, per germline. The junction had 10 bases not matched to a gene; V was cut back by 6 bases and J by 4 bases. The CDR3 is 15 amino acids. CDR3 sequence (DNA): TGTGCCAGCAGCCCCGATGGACAGGGACTCTATGGCTACACCTTC. This codes for CASSPDGQGLYGYTF.

This rearrangement joins TRBV6-1 to TRBJ2-5; TRBD2 matches 9 bases. Trimming took 0 bases from V and 5 from J; bases not matched to a gene: 7. Per germline, CDR1 MNHNS and CDR2 SASEGT. The CDR3 is 16 amino acids. The CDR3 region is CASSEAAAGGGETQYF. The CDR3, as DNA: TGTGCCAGCAGTGAAGCCGCAGCGGGGGGAGGGGAGACCCAGTACTTC.

This chain joins TRBV6-1 and TRBJ1-2; D perhaps matches TRBD1 (5 bases). The CDR3 consists of 15 residues. V lost 2 bases to trimming and J lost 3 bases, with 13 bases between them. Per germline, CDR1 MNHNS and CDR2 SASEGT. The CDR3 DNA reads TGTGCCAGCAGTGAACCGAGGGGAGGCTACTATGGCTACACCTTC. It specifies CASSEPRGGYYGYTF.

The gene calls are TRBV13 and TRBJ1-1, with D maybe TRBD1 (5 bases). The CDR3 is made up of 15 amino acids. Germline V gene lookup returns CDR1 PRHDT and CDR2 FYEKMQ (reference sequence). V dropped 6 bases and J dropped 1 base, with 15 bases sitting between them. The CDR3 reads CASRPRGGGNTEAFF. The CDR3 nucleotides are TGTGCCAGCAGACCCCGGGGGGGAGGGAACACTGAAGCTTTCTTT.